This TCR beta chain was sequenced for a study of T cell responses to AZD1222 COVID-19 vaccine. Profiled with immunoSEQ multiplex PCR; TCRdb holds only in-frame clones, not every one. The table has 57,000 or so clones, roughly 80% seen once. CDR1 is SGHNT and CDR2 is YENEEA in the germline V gene. Trimming took 0 bases from V and 2 from J, leaving 7 bases between them. The CDR3 spans 14 residues. Comment on this clone: Its specificity is not known.

Study conclusions and caveats: Recipients of two AZD1222 doses showed rising Spike-specific TCR breadth and depth. Researchers took repertoire samples only after the peak T cell response had come. There were mostly white British donors and more females than males, and clonal diversity was possibly underestimated.

The chain recombines TRBV11-3 with TRBJ1-1; D uncertain. The receptor was isolated from an adult in good health. The sequencing here drew on peripheral blood, taken on day 0 of AZD1222 vaccination. CDR3: CASSLDGGNTEAFF. CDR3 bases: TGTGCCAGCAGCTTAGACGGCGGTAACACTGAAGCTTTCTTT.